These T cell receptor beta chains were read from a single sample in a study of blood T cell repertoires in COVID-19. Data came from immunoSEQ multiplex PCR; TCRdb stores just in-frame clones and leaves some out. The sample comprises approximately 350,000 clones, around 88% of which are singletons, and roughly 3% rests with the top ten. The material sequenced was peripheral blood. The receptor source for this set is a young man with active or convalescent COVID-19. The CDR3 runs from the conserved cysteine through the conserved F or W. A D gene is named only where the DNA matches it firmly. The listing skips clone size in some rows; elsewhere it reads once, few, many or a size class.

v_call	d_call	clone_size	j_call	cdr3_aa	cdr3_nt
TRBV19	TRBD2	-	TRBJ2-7	CASRQSGGYEQYF	TGTGCCAGTAGGCAAAGCGGGGGCTACGAGCAGTACTTC
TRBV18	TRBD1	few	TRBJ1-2	CASSPRGQGNYGYTF	TGTGCCAGCTCACCCCGGGGACAGGGAAACTATGGCTACACCTTC
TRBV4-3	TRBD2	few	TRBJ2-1	CASSQGPTGTSGRSEQFF	TGCGCCAGCAGCCAGGGGCCAACAGGGACTAGCGGGAGAAGTGAGCAGTTCTTC
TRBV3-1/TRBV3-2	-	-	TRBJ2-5	CASSQELGKTQYF	TGTGCCAGCAGCCAAGAGCTCGGGAAGACCCAGTACTTC
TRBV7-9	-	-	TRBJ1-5	CASSLDTGNQPQHF	TGTGCCAGCAGCTTGGACACAGGGAATCAGCCCCAGCATTTT
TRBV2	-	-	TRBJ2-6	CASTRAPDSYIAGANVLTF	TGTGCCAGCACCAGGGCCCCGGACAGCTATATAGCTGGGGCCAACGTCCTGACTTTC
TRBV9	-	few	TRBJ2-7	CASSVEELGEQYF	TGTGCCAGCAGCGTAGAAGAACTAGGCGAGCAGTACTTC
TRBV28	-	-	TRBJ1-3	CASSFRAGNTIYF	TGTGCCAGCAGTTTCCGAGCCGGGAACACCATATATTTT
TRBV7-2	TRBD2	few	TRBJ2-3	CASSFNSGGRIDTQYF	TGTGCCAGCAGCTTCAACAGCGGGGGGAGGATAGATACGCAGTATTTT
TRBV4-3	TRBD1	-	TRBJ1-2	CASSLETGHYGYTF	TGCGCCAGCAGCCTCGAGACAGGGCACTATGGCTACACCTTT
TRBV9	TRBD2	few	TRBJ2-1	CASTAGTSYYNEQFF	TGTGCCAGCACCGCCGGGACTAGCTATTACAATGAGCAGTTCTTC
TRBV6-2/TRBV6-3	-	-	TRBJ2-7	CASSYSPLAHYEQYF	TGTGCCAGCAGTTACTCCCCACTAGCACACTACGAGCAGTACTTC
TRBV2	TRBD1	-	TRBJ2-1	CASSGDSNEQFF	TGTGCCAGCAGTGGGGACAGTAATGAGCAGTTCTTC
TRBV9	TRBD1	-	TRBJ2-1	CASSATGTAAYNEQFF	TGTGCCAGCAGCGCCACCGGGACAGCGGCCTACAATGAGCAGTTCTTC
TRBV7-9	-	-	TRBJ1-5	CASSPAGNQPQHF	TGTGCCAGCAGCCCAGCAGGGAATCAGCCCCAGCATTTT
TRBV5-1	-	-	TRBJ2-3	CASSLVGGAIDTQYF	TGCGCCAGCAGCTTGGTCGGCGGGGCGATAGATACGCAGTATTTT
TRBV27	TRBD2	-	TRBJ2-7	CASSLHPGLSYEQYF	TGTGCCAGCAGTCTCCACCCGGGACTATCCTACGAGCAGTACTTC
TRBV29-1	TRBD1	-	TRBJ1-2	CSVESGTGGFGYTF	TGCAGCGTGGAAAGCGGGACAGGGGGCTTTGGCTACACCTTC
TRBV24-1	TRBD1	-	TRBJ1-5	CATSDTRQGEQPQHF	TGTGCCACCAGTGACACCCGACAGGGGGAACAGCCCCAGCATTTT
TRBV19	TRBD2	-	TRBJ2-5	CASSPLDWREKTQYF	TGTGCCAGTAGTCCCTTAGACTGGCGGGAGAAGACCCAGTACTTC
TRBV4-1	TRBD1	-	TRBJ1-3	CASSLLARTGINTIYF	TGCGCCAGCAGCCTTCTGGCCAGGACAGGGATAAACACCATATATTTT
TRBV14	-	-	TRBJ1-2	CASSQVGGYSGYTF	TGTGCCAGCAGCCAAGTTGGGGGGTACAGCGGCTACACCTTC
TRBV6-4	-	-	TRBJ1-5	CASSVSSNQPQHF	TGTGCCAGCAGTGTCAGTAGCAATCAGCCCCAGCATTTT
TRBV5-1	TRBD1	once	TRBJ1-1	CASSSDRGINTEAFF	TGCGCCAGCAGCTCGGACAGGGGGATTAACACTGAAGCTTTCTTT
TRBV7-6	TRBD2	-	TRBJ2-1	CASSLGSGTVYNEQFF	TGTGCCAGCAGCTTAGGGAGCGGGACCGTTTACAATGAGCAGTTCTTC
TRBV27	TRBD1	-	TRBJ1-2	CASSLSQPTGMYGYTF	TGTGCCAGCAGTTTATCGCAGCCGACAGGGATGTATGGCTACACCTTC
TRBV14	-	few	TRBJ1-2	CASSRGLYGYTF	TGTGCCAGCAGCCGGGGCCTCTATGGCTACACCTTC
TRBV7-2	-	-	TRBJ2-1	CASSLSRGRRNEQFF	TGTGCCAGCAGCTTGAGCAGGGGCAGACGGAATGAGCAGTTCTTC
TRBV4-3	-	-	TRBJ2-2	CASSQRSQGTGELFF	TGCGCCAGCAGCCAACGGTCCCAGGGCACCGGGGAGCTGTTTTTT
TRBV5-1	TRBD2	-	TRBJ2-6	CASSPRTSGRASGANVLTF	TGCGCCAGCAGCCCTCGGACTAGCGGGAGGGCCTCTGGGGCCAACGTCCTGACTTTC
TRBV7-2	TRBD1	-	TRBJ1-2	CASSLGIGTGFGGYTF	TGTGCCAGCAGCTTAGGAATCGGGACAGGGTTTGGCGGCTACACCTTC